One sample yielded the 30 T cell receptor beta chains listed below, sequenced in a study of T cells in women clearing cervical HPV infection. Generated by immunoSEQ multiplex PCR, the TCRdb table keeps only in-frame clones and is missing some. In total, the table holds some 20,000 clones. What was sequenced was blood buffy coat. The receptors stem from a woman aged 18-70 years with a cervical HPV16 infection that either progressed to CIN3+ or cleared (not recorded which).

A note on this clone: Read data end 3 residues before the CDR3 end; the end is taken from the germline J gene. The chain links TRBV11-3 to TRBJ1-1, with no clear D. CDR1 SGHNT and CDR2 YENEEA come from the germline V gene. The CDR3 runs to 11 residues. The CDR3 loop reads CASSLAHRAFF. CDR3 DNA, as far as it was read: TGTGCCAGCAGCTTAGCTCACAGA.

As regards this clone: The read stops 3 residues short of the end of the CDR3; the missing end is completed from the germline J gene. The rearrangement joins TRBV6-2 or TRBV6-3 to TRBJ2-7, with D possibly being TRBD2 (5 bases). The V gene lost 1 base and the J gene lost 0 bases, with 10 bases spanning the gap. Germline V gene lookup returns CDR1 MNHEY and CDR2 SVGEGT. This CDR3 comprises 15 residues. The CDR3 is CASSYLAGTSYEQYF. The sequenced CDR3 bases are TGTGCCAGCAGTTACTTGGCGGGCACCTCCTACGAG.

The CDR3 reads CASSLGPATEAFF. CDR3 DNA (partial): TGTGCCAGCAGCTTAGGGCCCGCTACTGAA. The chain uses TRBV7-8 and TRBJ1-1; no firm D call. With the read ending 3 residues before the CDR3 end, the germline J gene is used to fill in that end. The V end lost 1 base, the J end lost 5 bases, and 8 bases lay between the germline ends. In germline, CDR1 is SGHVS, CDR2 FQNEAQ. The CDR3 has 13 residues.

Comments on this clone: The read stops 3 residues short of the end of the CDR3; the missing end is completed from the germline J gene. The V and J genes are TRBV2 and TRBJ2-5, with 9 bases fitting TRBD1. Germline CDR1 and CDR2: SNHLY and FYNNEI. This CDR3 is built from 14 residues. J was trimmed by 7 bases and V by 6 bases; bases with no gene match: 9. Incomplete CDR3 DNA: TGTGCCAGCAGGGAGGGACAGGGAGGTAGGACC. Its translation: CASREGQGGRT. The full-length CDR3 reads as CASREGQGGRTQYF.

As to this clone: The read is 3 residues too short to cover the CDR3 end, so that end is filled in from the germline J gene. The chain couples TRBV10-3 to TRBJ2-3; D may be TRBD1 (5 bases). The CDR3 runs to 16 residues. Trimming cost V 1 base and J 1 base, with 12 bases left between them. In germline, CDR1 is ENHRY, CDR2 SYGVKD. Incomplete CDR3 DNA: TGTGCCATCAGTGAGTGGTCAGGGTGGGGCACAGATACG. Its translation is CAISEWSGWGTDT. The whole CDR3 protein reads CAISEWSGWGTDTQYF.

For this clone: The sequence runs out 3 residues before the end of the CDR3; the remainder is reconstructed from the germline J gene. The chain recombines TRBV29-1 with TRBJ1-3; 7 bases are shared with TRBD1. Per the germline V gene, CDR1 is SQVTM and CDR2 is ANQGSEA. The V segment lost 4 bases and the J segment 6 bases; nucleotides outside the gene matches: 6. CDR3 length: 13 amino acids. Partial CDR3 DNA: TGCAGCGTTGGCATTCAGGGGGTAAACACC. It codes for CSVGIQGVNT. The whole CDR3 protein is CSVGIQGVNTIYF.

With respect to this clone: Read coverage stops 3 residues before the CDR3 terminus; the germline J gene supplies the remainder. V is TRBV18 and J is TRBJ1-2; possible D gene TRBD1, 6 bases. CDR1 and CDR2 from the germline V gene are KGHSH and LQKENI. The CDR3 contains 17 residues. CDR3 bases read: TGTGCCAGCTCACCCAGTAGCGGGGGGGCTGCGTACAATGAC. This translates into CASSPSSGGAAYND. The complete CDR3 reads CASSPSSGGAAYNDYTF.

The CDR3 is CASSPRTGGYSNQPQHF. CDR3 DNA, as far as it was read: TGTGCCAGCAGTCCCCGGACAGGGGGGTATAGCAATCAGCCC. V usage is TRBV6-2 or TRBV6-3 and J usage is TRBJ1-5; 10 positions match TRBD1. The DNA ends 3 residues before the CDR3 does, and the rest of the CDR3 is filled in from the germline J gene. V was clipped by 5 bases and J by 0 bases; unmatched bases: 7. CDR1 is MNHEY and CDR2 is SVGEGT in the germline V gene. The CDR3 contains 17 residues.

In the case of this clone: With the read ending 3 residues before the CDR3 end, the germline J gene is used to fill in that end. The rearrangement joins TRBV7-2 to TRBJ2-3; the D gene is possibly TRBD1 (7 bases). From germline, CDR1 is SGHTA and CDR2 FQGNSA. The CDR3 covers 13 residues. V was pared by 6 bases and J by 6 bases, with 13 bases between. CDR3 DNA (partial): TGTGCCAGCAGGGCCCCAGGGGGGGATACG. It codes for CASRAPGGDT. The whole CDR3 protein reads CASRAPGGDTQYF.

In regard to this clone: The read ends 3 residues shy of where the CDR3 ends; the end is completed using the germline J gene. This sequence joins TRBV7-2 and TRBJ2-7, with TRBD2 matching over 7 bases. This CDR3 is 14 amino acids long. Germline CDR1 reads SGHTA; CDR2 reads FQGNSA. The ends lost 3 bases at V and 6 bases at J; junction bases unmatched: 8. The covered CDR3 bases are TGTGCCAGCAGCTTCGGCGGGGGTTCTATCGAG. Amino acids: CASSFGGGSIE. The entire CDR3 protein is CASSFGGGSIEQYF.

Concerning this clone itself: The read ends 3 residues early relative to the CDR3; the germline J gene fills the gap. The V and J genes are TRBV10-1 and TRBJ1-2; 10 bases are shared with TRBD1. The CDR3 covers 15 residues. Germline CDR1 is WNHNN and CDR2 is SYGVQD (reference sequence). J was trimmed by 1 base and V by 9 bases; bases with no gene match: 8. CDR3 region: CARKDRGPINYGYTF. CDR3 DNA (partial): TGCGCCAGGAAAGACAGGGGGCCCATTAACTATGGC.

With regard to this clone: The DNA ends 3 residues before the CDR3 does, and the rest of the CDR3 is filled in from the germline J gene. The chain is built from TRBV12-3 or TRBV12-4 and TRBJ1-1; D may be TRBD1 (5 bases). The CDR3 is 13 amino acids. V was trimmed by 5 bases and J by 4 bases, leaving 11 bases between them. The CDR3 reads CASSHSGSTEAFF. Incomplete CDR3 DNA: TGTGCCAGCAGTCATTCAGGGAGCACTGAA.

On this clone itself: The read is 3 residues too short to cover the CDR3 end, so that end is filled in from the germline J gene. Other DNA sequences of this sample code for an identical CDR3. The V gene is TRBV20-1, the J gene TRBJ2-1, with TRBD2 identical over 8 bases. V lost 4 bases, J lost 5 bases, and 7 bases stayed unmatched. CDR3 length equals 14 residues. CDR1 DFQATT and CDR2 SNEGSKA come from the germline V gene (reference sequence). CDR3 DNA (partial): TGCAGTGCTAAAGGGACTAGGCGGCACAATGAG. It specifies CSAKGTRRHNE. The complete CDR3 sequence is CSAKGTRRHNEQFF.

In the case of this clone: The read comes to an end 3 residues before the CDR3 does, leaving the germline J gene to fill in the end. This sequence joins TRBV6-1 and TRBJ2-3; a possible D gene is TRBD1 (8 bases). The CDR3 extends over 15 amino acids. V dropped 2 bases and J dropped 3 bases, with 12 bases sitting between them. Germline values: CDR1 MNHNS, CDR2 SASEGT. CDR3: CASSEIQGGTDTQYF. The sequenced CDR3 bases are TGTGCCAGCAGTGAAATACAGGGGGGGACAGATACG.

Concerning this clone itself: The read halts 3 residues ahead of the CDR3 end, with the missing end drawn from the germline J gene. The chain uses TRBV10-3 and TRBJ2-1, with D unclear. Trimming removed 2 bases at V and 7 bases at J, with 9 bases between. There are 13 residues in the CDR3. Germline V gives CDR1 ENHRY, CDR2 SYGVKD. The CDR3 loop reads CAISETPRNEQFF. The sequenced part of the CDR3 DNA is TGTGCCATCAGTGAGACTCCTAGGAATGAG.

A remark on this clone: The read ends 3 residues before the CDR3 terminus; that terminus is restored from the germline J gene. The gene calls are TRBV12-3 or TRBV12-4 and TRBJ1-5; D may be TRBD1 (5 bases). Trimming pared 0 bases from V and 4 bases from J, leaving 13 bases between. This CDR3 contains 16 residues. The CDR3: CASSLATGGSNQPQHF. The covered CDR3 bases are TGTGCCAGCAGTTTAGCTACCGGGGGATCGAATCAGCCC.

Incomplete CDR3 DNA: TGCAGTGCTTCCCGAGGCTACAATGAG. Protein product: CSASRGYNE. The full CDR3 protein is CSASRGYNEQFF. This chain links TRBV20-1 with TRBJ2-1; D gene uncertain. The missing CDR3 end, 3 residues past where the read stops, is filled in from the germline J gene. V gave up 5 bases and J gave up 3 bases, with 8 bases separating them. Germline V lookup: CDR1 DFQATT, CDR2 SNEGSKA (reference sequence). The CDR3 extends over 12 amino acids.

CDR3 region: CSVVSGDGYTF. The part of the CDR3 DNA that was read is TGCAGCGTTGTATCGGGGGATGGC. V is TRBV29-1 and J is TRBJ1-2, with D maybe TRBD1 (5 bases). The sequence runs out 3 residues before the end of the CDR3; the remainder is reconstructed from the germline J gene. The V end lost 4 bases, the J end lost 6 bases, and 9 bases lay between the germline ends. This CDR3 is built from 11 residues. Germline assignment: CDR1 SQVTM and CDR2 ANQGSEA.

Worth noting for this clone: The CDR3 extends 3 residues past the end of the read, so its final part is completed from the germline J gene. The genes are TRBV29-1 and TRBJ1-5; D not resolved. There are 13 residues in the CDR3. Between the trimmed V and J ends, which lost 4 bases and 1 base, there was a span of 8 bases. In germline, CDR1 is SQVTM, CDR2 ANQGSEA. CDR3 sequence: CSVVAGSNQPQHF. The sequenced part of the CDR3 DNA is TGCAGCGTTGTTGCGGGAAGCAATCAGCCC.

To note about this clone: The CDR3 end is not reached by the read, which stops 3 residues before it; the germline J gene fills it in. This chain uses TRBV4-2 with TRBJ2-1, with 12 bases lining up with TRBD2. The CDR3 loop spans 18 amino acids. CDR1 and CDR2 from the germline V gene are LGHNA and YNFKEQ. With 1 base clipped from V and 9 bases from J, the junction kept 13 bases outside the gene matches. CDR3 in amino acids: CASSQVQLGTSGYLEQFF. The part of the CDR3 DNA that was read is TGTGCCAGCAGCCAAGTTCAGTTAGGGACTAGCGGGTATCTTGAG.

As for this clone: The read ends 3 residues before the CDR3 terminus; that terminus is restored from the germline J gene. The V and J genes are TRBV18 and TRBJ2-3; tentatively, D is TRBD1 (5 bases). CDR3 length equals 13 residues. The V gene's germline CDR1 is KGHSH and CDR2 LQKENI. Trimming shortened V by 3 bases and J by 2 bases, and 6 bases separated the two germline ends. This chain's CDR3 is CASSPGPTDTQYF. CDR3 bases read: TGTGCCAGCTCACCGGGGCCCACAGATACG.

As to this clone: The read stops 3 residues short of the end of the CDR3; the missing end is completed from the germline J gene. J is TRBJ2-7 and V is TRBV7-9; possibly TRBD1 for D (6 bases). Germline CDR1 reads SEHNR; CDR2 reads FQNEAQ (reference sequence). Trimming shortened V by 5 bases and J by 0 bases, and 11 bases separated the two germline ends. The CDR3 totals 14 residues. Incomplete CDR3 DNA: TGTGCCAGCAGCGCCCAGGGGTCCTCCTACGAG. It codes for CASSAQGSSYE. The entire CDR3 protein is CASSAQGSSYEQYF.

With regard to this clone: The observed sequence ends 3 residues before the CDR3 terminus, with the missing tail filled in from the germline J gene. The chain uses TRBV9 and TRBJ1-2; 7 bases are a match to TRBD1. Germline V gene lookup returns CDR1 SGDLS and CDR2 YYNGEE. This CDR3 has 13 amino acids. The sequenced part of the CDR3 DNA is TGTGCCAGCAGCTCACGATACAGGGGCGGC. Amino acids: CASSSRYRGG. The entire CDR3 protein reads CASSSRYRGGYTF.

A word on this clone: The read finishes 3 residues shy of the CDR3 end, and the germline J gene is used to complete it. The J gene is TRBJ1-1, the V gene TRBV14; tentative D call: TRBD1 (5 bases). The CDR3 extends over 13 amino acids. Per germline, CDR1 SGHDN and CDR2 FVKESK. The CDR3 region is CASSQLIREEAFF. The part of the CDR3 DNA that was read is TGTGCCAGCAGCCAACTAATCAGGGAGGAA.

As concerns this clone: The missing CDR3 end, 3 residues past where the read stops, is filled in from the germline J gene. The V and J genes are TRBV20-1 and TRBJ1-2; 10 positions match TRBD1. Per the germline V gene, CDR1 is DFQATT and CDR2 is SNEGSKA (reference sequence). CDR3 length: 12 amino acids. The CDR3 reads CSAGTGQGGYTF. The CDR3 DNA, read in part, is TGCAGTGCTGGAACGGGACAGGGGGGC.

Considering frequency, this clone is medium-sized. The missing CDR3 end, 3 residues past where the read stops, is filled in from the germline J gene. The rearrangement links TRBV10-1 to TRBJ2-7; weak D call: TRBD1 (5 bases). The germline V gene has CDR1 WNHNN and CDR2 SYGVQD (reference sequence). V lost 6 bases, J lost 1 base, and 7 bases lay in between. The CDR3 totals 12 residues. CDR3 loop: CASSTGSYEQYF. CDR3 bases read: TGCGCCAGCAGCACAGGTTCCTACGAG.

The CDR3: CASSVLGNEQFF. CDR3 DNA (partial): TGTGCCAGCAGCGTCCTCGGCAATGAG. V is TRBV9 and J is TRBJ2-1, with D hard to call. The read ends 3 residues shy of where the CDR3 ends; the end is completed using the germline J gene. Looked up from germline, CDR1 is SGDLS and CDR2 is YYNGEE. V was cut by 2 bases and J by 6 bases, with 6 bases left in between. CDR3 length equals 12 residues.

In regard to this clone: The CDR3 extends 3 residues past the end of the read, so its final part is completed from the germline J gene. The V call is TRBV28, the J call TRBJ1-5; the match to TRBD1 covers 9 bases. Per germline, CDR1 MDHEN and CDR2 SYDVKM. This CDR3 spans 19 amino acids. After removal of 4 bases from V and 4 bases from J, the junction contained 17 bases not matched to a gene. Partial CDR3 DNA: TGTGCCAGCAGTTCTTTACGAACAGGGGGCTGGGGCACTAATCAGCCC. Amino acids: CASSSLRTGGWGTNQP. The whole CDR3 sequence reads CASSSLRTGGWGTNQPQHF.

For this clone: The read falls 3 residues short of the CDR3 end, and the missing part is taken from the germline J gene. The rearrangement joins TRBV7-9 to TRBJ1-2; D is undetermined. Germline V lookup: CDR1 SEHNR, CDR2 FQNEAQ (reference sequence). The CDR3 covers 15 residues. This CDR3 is CASIQLLADSYDYTF. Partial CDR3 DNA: TGTGCCAGCATCCAGTTGCTAGCGGACTCCTACGAC.

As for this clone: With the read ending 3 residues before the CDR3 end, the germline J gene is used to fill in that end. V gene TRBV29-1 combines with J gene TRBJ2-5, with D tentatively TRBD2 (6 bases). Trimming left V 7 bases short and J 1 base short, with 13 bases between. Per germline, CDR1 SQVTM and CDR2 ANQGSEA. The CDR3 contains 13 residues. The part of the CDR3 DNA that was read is TGCAGCGGCCTTAGCGGTATCCAAGAGACC. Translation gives CSGLSGIQET. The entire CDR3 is CSGLSGIQETQYF. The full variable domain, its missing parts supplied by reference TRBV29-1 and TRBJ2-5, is SAVISQKPSRDICQRGTSLTIQCQVDSQVTMMFWYRQQPGQSLTLIATANQGSEATYESGFVIDKFPISRPNLTFSTLTVSNMSPEDSSIYLCSGLSGIQETQYFGPGTRLLVL.